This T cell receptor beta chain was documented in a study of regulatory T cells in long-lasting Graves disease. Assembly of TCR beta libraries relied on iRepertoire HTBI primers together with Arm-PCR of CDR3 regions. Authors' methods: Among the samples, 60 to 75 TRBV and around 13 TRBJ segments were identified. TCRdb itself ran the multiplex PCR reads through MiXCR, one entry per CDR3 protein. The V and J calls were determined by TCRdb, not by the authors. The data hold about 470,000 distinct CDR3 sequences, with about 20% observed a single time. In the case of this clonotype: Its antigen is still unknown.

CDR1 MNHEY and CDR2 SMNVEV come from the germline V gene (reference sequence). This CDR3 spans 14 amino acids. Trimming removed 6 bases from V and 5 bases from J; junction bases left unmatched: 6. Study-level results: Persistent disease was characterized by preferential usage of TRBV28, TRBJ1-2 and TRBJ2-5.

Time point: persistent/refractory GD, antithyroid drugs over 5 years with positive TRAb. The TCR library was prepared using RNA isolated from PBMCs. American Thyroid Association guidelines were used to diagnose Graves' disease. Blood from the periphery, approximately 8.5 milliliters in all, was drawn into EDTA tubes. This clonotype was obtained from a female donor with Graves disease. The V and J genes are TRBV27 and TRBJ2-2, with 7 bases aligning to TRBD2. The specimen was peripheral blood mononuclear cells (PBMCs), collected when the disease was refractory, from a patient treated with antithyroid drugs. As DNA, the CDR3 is TGTGCCAGCAGGGGACTCGGGGGGACCGGGGAGCTGTTTTTT. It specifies CASRGLGGTGELFF.